Below are 21 T cell receptor beta chains sequenced from a single sample in a study of blood T cell repertoires in COVID-19. The protocol was immunoSEQ multiplex PCR, while the TCRdb copy is restricted to in-frame clones and leaves out a portion. The top ten hold around 27% of the sample, which has about 70,000 clones, about four fifths seen once. The material sequenced was peripheral blood. The receptors here all came from a woman aged 80 or older with active or convalescent COVID-19.

The V call is TRBV29-1, the J call TRBJ1-2, with a weak D call TRBD1 (6 bases). This CDR3 is 16 amino acids long. The V end lost 1 base, the J end lost 8 bases, and 23 bases lay between the germline ends. The germline V gene encodes CDR1 SQVTM and CDR2 ANQGSEA. CDR3 amino acids: CSVEVGRGFRGGGYTF. In DNA form, the CDR3 reads TGCAGCGTTGAAGTCGGCAGGGGTTTCAGGGGCGGGGGCTACACCTTC.

The chain joins TRBV11-2 to TRBJ2-3, with D unclear. CDR3 length equals 15 residues. Germline CDR1 SGHAT, CDR2 FQNNGV. Trimming stripped 5 bases from V and 4 bases from J, with 16 bases between. This CDR3 is CASSRDPRFSDTQYF. The CDR3 region has the DNA TGTGCCAGCAGCCGAGACCCCAGGTTCTCAGATACGCAGTATTTT.

The V call is TRBV7-9, the J call TRBJ1-4, with 8 bases matching TRBD1. The CDR3 sequence is 15 residues long. Germline lookup yields CDR1 SEHNR and CDR2 FQNEAQ (reference sequence). V lost 7 bases to trimming and J lost 8 bases; unmatched junction nucleotides: 12. The CDR3 is CASNTMRQGSEKLFF. In nucleotides, the CDR3 is TGTGCCAGCAACACAATGCGACAGGGGAGCGAAAAACTGTTTTTT.

This chain uses TRBV15 with TRBJ2-5; perhaps TRBD1 as D (5 bases). V dropped 0 bases and J dropped 7 bases, with 12 bases sitting between them. CDR1 is LNHNV and CDR2 is YYDKDF in the germline V gene (reference sequence). This CDR3 contains 14 residues. DNA for the CDR3: TGTGCCACCAGCAGAGATCGCGTTCAGGGGACCCAGTACTTC. Protein: CATSRDRVQGTQYF.

This rearrangement joins TRBV5-1 to TRBJ2-2, with TRBD2 identical over 7 bases. The germline gives CDR1 SGHRS, CDR2 YFSETQ. The CDR3 extends over 16 amino acids. Trimming removed 4 bases from V and 4 bases from J; junction bases left unmatched: 10. CDR3: CASSPGLLPSTGELFF. CDR3 coding DNA: TGCGCCAGCAGCCCGGGACTACTTCCGAGCACCGGGGAGCTGTTTTTT.

This clone was picked up a small number of times. CDR3 sequence: CASSLAAGEGETQYF. CDR3 DNA sequence: TGTGCCAGCAGCTTGGCCGCGGGGGAGGGGGAGACCCAGTACTTC. The chain recombines TRBV5-4 with TRBJ2-5; 7 nucleotides match TRBD2. CDR1 and CDR2 from the germline V gene are SGHNT and YYREEE (reference sequence). This CDR3 is built from 15 residues. The trim removed 0 bases at V and 5 bases at J, leaving 7 bases unmatched.

The V gene is TRBV5-1, the J gene TRBJ2-1, with D possibly being TRBD2 (6 bases). Per the germline V gene, CDR1 is SGHRS and CDR2 is YFSETQ. The V gene lost 4 bases and the J gene lost 2 bases, with 13 bases spanning the gap. This CDR3 has 15 amino acids. The CDR3 region is CASSPAGEAYNEQFF. Written as DNA, the CDR3 is TGCGCCAGCAGCCCGGCCGGGGAGGCCTACAATGAGCAGTTCTTC.

The genes are TRBV5-5 and TRBJ2-7, with TRBD1 identical over 7 bases. Germline trimming cut 0 bases from V and 6 bases from J; bases unmatched to any gene: 3. The CDR3 has 13 residues. The germline V gene encodes CDR1 SGHKS and CDR2 YYEKEE (reference sequence). The CDR3 DNA is TGTGCCAGCAGCTTGGAAAACAGGGGCGAGCAGTACTTC. This sequence encodes CASSLENRGEQYF.

This clone was observed a few times. V and J are TRBV7-9 and TRBJ2-5; no reliable D call. From germline, CDR1 is SEHNR and CDR2 FQNEAQ (reference sequence). V lost 5 bases to trimming and J lost 5 bases, with 6 bases between them. This CDR3 spans 11 amino acids. In DNA form, the CDR3 reads TGTGCCAGCAGCCCAGCGGAGACCCAGTACTTC. This encodes CASSPAETQYF.

The gene calls are TRBV7-2 and TRBJ1-5; 10 nucleotides match TRBD1. This CDR3 is built from 18 residues. With V trimmed by 5 bases and J by 1 base, 11 bases remained unmatched. The V gene's germline CDR1 is SGHTA and CDR2 FQGNSA. The DNA for the CDR3 is TGTGCCAGCAGCCCCCGGACAGGGGGAGGTACGAGCAATCAGCCCCAGCATTTT. Amino acids: CASSPRTGGGTSNQPQHF. The whole variable domain, remainder taken from reference TRBV7-2 and TRBJ1-5, is GAGVSQSPSNKVTEKGKDVELRCDPISGHTALYWYRQSLGQGLEFLIYFQGNSAPDKSGLPSDRFSAERTGGSVSTLTIQRTQQEDSAVYLCASSPRTGGGTSNQPQHFGDGTRLSIL.

The CDR3 DNA is TGTGCCAGCAGCCGCCTAGCGGGGGGGATAACGAACACCGGGGAGCTGTTTTTT. It is translated as CASSRLAGGITNTGELFF. This sequence joins TRBV7-2 and TRBJ2-2; 12 positions match TRBD2. Germline trimming cut 5 bases from V and 0 bases from J; bases unmatched to any gene: 7. In germline, CDR1 is SGHTA, CDR2 FQGNSA. This CDR3 comprises 18 residues. The full variable domain, completed using reference TRBV7-2 and TRBJ2-2, is GAGVSQSPSNKVTEKGKDVELRCDPISGHTALYWYRQSLGQGLEFLIYFQGNSAPDKSGLPSDRFSAERTGGSVSTLTIQRTQQEDSAVYLCASSRLAGGITNTGELFFGEGSRLTVL.

Written as DNA, the CDR3 is TGTGCCAGCAGCTATTCAGGGGTCGAGACCCAGTACTTC. Amino acids: CASSYSGVETQYF. The V and J genes are TRBV12-3 or TRBV12-4 and TRBJ2-5; a possible D gene is TRBD1 (6 bases). The CDR3 runs to 13 residues. Trimming took off 6 bases at V and 5 bases at J, with 13 bases between the two ends.

This clone has only a few counts. The chain combines TRBV6-2 or TRBV6-3 with TRBJ2-1; 8 bases are a match to TRBD2. J lost 3 bases, V lost 4 bases, and 8 bases had no gene match. This CDR3 is 16 amino acids long. Germline lookup yields CDR1 MNHEY and CDR2 SVGEGT. The CDR3 protein is CASSWVAGLLYNEQFF. CDR3 nucleotide sequence: TGTGCCAGCAGTTGGGTAGCGGGGCTTCTCTACAATGAGCAGTTCTTC.

V usage is TRBV10-3 and J usage is TRBJ2-3, with 10 bases identical to TRBD1. The germline CDR1 and CDR2 sequences are ENHRY and SYGVKD. J gave up 5 bases and V 0 bases, and 2 bases lay outside the gene matches. This CDR3 region has 15 residues. The CDR3 DNA sequence: TGTGCCATCAGTGAGTCGACAGGGGGCGGAGATACGCAGTATTTT. Its protein product is CAISESTGGGDTQYF.

The V call is TRBV18, the J call TRBJ2-5; the D is unclear. This CDR3 has 13 amino acids. The V end lost 6 bases, the J end lost 4 bases, and 12 bases lay between the germline ends. Germline CDR1 is KGHSH and CDR2 is LQKENI. Here the CDR3 reads CASSNTPRETQYF. CDR3 in DNA: TGTGCCAGCTCCAACACCCCCCGAGAGACCCAGTACTTC.

The chain carries TRBV9 and TRBJ1-2; 10 bases map to TRBD1. V lost 4 bases, J lost 6 bases, and 9 bases stayed unmatched. The germline V gene encodes CDR1 SGDLS and CDR2 YYNGEE. The CDR3 consists of 15 residues. The CDR3 loop is CASSPTGTGANGYTF. The CDR3 nucleotides are TGTGCCAGCAGCCCCACCGGGACAGGGGCCAATGGCTACACCTTC.

The rearrangement joins TRBV12-3 or TRBV12-4 to TRBJ2-7; no firm D call. The V end was cut by 4 bases, the J end by 4 bases, with 8 bases between. The CDR3 spans 12 residues. CDR3 sequence: CASSSTGYEQYF. The CDR3 nucleotides read TGTGCCAGCAGTTCGACTGGGTACGAGCAGTACTTC.

J is TRBJ1-2 and V is TRBV2; perhaps TRBD1 as D (6 bases). The V end lost 6 bases, the J end lost 4 bases, and 9 bases lay between the germline ends. CDR3 length equals 12 residues. Germline-derived CDR1 and CDR2 are SNHLY and FYNNEI. The CDR3 DNA is TGTGCCAGCAGAGACAGGAGCTATGGCTACACCTTC. This codes for CASRDRSYGYTF.

The chain has TRBV5-5 and TRBJ1-5; D possibly corresponds to TRBD1 (6 bases). Germline-derived CDR1 and CDR2 are SGHKS and YYEKEE (reference sequence). The length of the CDR3 is 15 residues. Trimming removed 1 base from V and 7 bases from J, with 15 bases in between. The CDR3, as DNA: TGTGCCAGCAGCTTGTTCCACAGGGTCGACCAGCCCCAGCATTTT. This translates into CASSLFHRVDQPQHF.

The V and J genes are TRBV7-9 and TRBJ2-7, with 8 bases aligning to TRBD1. The V gene end was trimmed by 5 bases and the J gene end by 6 bases; junction bases not matched to a gene: 3. Germline V gene data show CDR1 as SEHNR and CDR2 as FQNEAQ (reference sequence). The CDR3 sequence is 12 residues long. CDR3 DNA: TGTGCCAGCAGCCCGACAGGGGTCGAGCAGTACTTC. Its protein product is CASSPTGVEQYF. The complete variable domain, with remaining parts taken from reference TRBV7-9 and TRBJ2-7, reads DTGVSQNPRHKITKRGQNVTFRCDPISEHNRLYWYRQTLGQGPEFLTYFQNEAQLEKSRLLSDRFSAERPKGSFSTLEIQRTEQGDSAMYLCASSPTGVEQYFGPGTRLTVT.

This chain links TRBV11-1 with TRBJ1-2; D gene uncertain. V lost 11 bases, J lost 6 bases, and 19 bases lay in between. This CDR3 is 13 amino acids long. Germline V gene data show CDR1 as SGHAT and CDR2 as FQDESV (reference sequence). The CDR3 DNA reads as TGTGCCGGAGGACCGCCTTCAGACGATGGCTACACCTTC. Translated: CAGGPPSDDGYTF.